This T cell receptor (beta chain) derives from a study of shared clonotypes between healthy human individuals (dated by TCRdb to 2020 to 2022). At the level of the whole study: A few men and two women, aged 18 to 49 years, made up the cohort. Per donor, three plates each were used for CD4 naive and CD4 memory, two for CD8 naive, and one for CD8 memory. To estimate repertoire size and how much clonotype sharing occurs between individuals, the study deeply sequenced the blood TCR repertoires of five healthy adults. Libraries were prepared and TCR repertoires were sequenced by different laboratories using diverse techniques, in order to increase sequencing depth and limit assay-specific biases. Each donor's leukapheresis produced roughly between roughly 0.94 and 9.5 billion PBMCs. What the work shows at the level of the full study, not this receptor alone: Naive subsets generally had larger estimated clonotype richness than memory subsets did. Sampling was restricted to blood, and TCR repertoires in tissues likely differ from the TCR repertoires found in blood. Higher generation probabilities were observed for clonotypes shared by all four sorted-subset donors than for non-shared clonotypes. Across a handful of donors, about 5.2% of naive CD4, roughly 3.5% of naive CD8, about 2.3% of memory CD4, and roughly 0.4% of memory CD8 clonotypes were shared. Rarefaction of sorted-subset datasets indicated incomplete sequencing despite the large sequencing depth. Pairwise subsampling led to the expectation that sequencing depth would affect the degree of clonotype sharing among donors. Because the study included only a small number of donors, the genetic and exposure-history diversity represented was limited.

The CDR3 runs 14 amino acids, cysteine and phenylalanine included. Only the CDR3 portion is preserved as DNA: 42 bases, with reading frame beginning at the first base. As encoded in the germline V gene, CDR1 is MNHEY while CDR2 is SVGAGI. Trimming removed 7 bases from V and 0 bases from J; the gene matches leave 4 bases unexplained. A remark on this clone: It lacks a known antigen. No base qualities exist here, and no much larger clone lies one base off it.

TCR CDR3 regions were amplified from genomic DNA by multiplex PCR using the deep immunoSEQ assay. For each cell subset, the extracted genomic DNA was distributed evenly across all wells of several immunoSEQ 96-well plates, and each plate served as one replicate. For sorted subsets, roughly 200 ng of genomic DNA, equivalent to tens of thousands of T cell genomes, went into each replicate PCR. The purified libraries were quantified using a Qubit 3.0 fluorometer, sized with a Bioanalyzer 2100, and then quantified again using the KAPA Library Quantification kit. A separate single-read 150-cycle Illumina NextSeq 550 flow cell was used to sequence each immunoSEQ 96-well plate. Turning to the authors' computational methods: Because the immunoSEQ output included only junctional sequences and no quality scores, the filtering could not be the same as the filtering used for full-length reads. Sequences were annotated with PyIR, a Python wrapper for IgBLAST v1.9, using IMGT germline references to assign V/J genes and CDR3. Reads with weak V/J assignments (E-value above 1e-6), missing CDR3, stop codons, out-of-frame junctions, or ambiguous translated residues were removed. V3J clonotypes were defined by identical inferred V gene, J gene, and CDR3 amino acid sequence. The percentage overlap between two repertoires was calculated by dividing the number of shared unique clonotypes by the size of the smaller repertoire. Repertoire richness was assessed with RTK rarefaction, the Chao1 estimator, and Recon v2.1 estimates of unobserved clonotypes. For all TCRbeta clonotypes obtained by the gDNA method from a handful of donors, generation probabilities were computed with OLGA. TCRdb's version of the immuneACCESS table is confined to in-frame rearrangements and falls short of the full clone set. An unresolved V gene accounts for under half of the shortfall where checked; the remainder is of unknown origin. V and J calls and clone size are copied from that table; D and trimming were computed from the DNA. This sample has over a million clones in its table, and around 97% of those were observed once. The leading ten clones occupy roughly 1.1% of the sample.

The donors were healthy, HIV-negative adults who had no recently reported acute infections or vaccinations. All donors were Caucasian adults living in Nashville, Tennessee, USA. CD4+ T cells were enriched through magnetic negative selection, after which naive cells were positively selected on CD45RA and the remaining negative fraction served as the memory subset. Blood was obtained by leukapheresis, after which PBMCs were separated by Ficoll-Histopaque density gradient centrifugation and cryopreserved in liquid nitrogen vapor phase. Analytical flow cytometry was used to check the purity and quantity of each magnetically sorted T cell population. From each sorted fraction, genomic DNA was isolated and quantified by UV absorbance on a Nanodrop 2000c.

Input material: naive CD4+ T cells sorted from blood. The cell subset or site label on this specimen signifies: CD45RA+ positively selected. The rearranged chain carries TRBV6-5 and TRBJ2-3; TRBD2 aligns with 7 central bases. The receptor comes from a man under 40 in good health. CDR3 reads: CASKTSSSTDTQYF. The sequence in DNA is TGTGCCAGCAAGACTAGCAGCAGCACAGATACGCAGTATTTT.